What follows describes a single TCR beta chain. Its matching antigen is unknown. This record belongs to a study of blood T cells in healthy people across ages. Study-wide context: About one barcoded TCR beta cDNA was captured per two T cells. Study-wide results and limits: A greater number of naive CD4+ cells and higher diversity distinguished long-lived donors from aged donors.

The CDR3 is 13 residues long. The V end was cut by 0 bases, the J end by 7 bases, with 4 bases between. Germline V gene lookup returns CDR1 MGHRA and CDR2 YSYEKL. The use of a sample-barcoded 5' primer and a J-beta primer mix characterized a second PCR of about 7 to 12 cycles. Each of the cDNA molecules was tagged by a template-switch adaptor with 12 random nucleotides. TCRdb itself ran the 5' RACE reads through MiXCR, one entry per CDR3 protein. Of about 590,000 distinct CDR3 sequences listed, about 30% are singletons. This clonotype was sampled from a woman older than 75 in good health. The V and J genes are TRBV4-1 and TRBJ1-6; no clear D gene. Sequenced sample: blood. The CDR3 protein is CASSQDPNSPLHF. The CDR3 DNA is TGCGCCAGCAGCCAAGATCCCAATTCACCCCTCCACTTT.